The T cell receptor (beta chain) under discussion was sequenced for a study of regulatory T cells in long-lasting Graves disease. Findings of the study overall: More public clonotypes were shared by persistent patients (about 3,000) than by new patients (approximately 990). Persistent Graves' patients showed a TCR diversity that was lower than that of newly diagnosed ones.

Arm-PCR with iRepertoire HTBI primers amplified the CDR3 regions for these TCR beta libraries. In TCRdb, the multiplex PCR reads were re-called with MiXCR into one record per CDR3 protein. The sample holds about 660,000 distinct CDR3 sequences, about 30% seen once. With respect to this clonotype: Its antigen remains unknown.

V lost 8 bases, J lost 8 bases, and 10 bases stayed unmatched. CDR3 length equals 14 residues. Germline loops: CDR1 MNHNS, CDR2 SASEGT. Documented time point: persistent/refractory GD, antithyroid drugs over 5 years with positive TRAb. Following extraction of RNA from PBMCs, that RNA was used to make the TCR library. The patients were enrolled through endocrinology in Xi'an, China. This sequence was found in a female donor with Graves disease. The sequencing here drew on peripheral blood mononuclear cells (PBMCs), taken when the disease was refractory, from a patient treated with antithyroid drugs. The gene calls are TRBV6-1 and TRBJ1-4; 8 nucleotides agree with TRBD1. CDR3 nucleotide sequence: TGTGCCAGCGGGAACCAGGGGGCGGACGAAAAACTGTTTTTT. Its translation is CASGNQGADEKLFF.